Sequencing of this TCR beta chain was carried out in a study of T-cell memory formation after mild COVID-19. Background on the study: TCR clusters mostly belonged to single donors.

Trimming took 8 bases from V and 0 from J, leaving 10 bases between them. The CDR3 spans 13 residues. CDR1 is LNHDA and CDR2 is SQIVND in the germline V gene (reference sequence). Findings of the study overall: A subset of responding clones appeared in pre-infection memory, suggesting cross-reactive memory joined.

TCRdb reprocessed the 5' RACE reads via MiXCR and lists one record per CDR3 protein. Of 250,000 to 400,000 distinct CDR3 sequences in the sample, approximately 14% are singletons; the top ten hold roughly 21%. Comments on this clonotype: Antigen: not known.

The chain links TRBV19 to TRBJ1-2; weak D call: TRBD1 (5 bases). The sample was PBMCs or a T cell subset sorted from them (not recorded which). The receptor comes from a man in his late teens or twenties who had mild COVID-19 (a few samples of this study predate the infection). Cell type and time point are not known. The CDR3 DNA sequence: TGTGCCAGTCGGACACCCACTAACTATGGCTACACCTTC. Its translation: CASRTPTNYGYTF.